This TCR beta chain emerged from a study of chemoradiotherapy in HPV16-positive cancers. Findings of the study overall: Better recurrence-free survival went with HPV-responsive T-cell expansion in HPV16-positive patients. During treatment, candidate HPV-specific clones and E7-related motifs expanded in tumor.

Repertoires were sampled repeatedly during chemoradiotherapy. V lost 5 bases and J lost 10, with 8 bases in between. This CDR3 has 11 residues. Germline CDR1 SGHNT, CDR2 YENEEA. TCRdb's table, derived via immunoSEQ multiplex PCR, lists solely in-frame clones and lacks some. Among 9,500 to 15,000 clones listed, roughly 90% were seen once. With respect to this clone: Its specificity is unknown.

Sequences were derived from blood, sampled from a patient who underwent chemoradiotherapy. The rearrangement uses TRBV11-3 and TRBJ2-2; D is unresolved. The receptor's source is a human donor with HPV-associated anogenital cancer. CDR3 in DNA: TGTGCCAGCAGCGACGGTGCGGAGCTGTTTTTT. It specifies CASSDGAELFF.